This T cell receptor (beta chain) was documented in a study of regulatory T cells in long-lasting Graves disease. Specified time point: newly diagnosed GD, antithyroid drugs for less than 3 months. There was RNA extracted from PBMCs, and the TCR library was made from it. The CDR3 length is 14 residues. CDR1 is MRHNA and CDR2 is SNTAGT in the germline V gene. Unmatched junction bases numbered 9, after V lost 6 bases and J lost 10 bases. HTBI primers from iRepertoire and Arm-PCR of CDR3 regions yielded the TCR beta libraries. TCRdb re-derived calls from the multiplex PCR reads in MiXCR, one entry per CDR3 protein. Altogether about 420,000 distinct CDR3 sequences are present, around 15% being singletons, with the ten largest covering 20% to 25%. These data also featured in a second study, about T cells in Graves' hyperthyroidism and ophthalmopathy.

The chain uses TRBV6-4 and TRBJ1-1, with 12 bases lining up with TRBD1. The material sequenced was peripheral blood mononuclear cells (PBMCs), taken at new diagnosis, from a patient treated with antithyroid drugs. The clonotype originates from a woman aged 18-29 years with Graves disease. For the CDR3, the DNA is TGTGCCAGCAGGGGACAGGGGGCTGGGAGGGGAGCTTTCTTT. Amino acids: CASRGQGAGRGAFF.